These 20 T cell receptor beta chains came from one sample sequenced in a study of graft-versus-host responses after intestinal transplantation. The data were produced by immunoSEQ multiplex PCR, yet TCRdb's version contains in-frame clones alone and is incomplete. Among some 130,000 clones listed, approximately 95% were seen once. Their specific antigens are unknown. Material: unstimulated CD4+ T cells sorted from spleen or lymph node cells, obtained before intestinal transplant. The receptor set was obtained from a human donor who received an intestinal transplant.

The chain is built from TRBV5-1 and TRBJ2-5, with a possible D match to TRBD1 (5 bases). Germline CDR1 is SGHRS and CDR2 is YFSETQ. V lost 1 base, J lost 3 bases, and 16 bases lay in between. This CDR3 is 16 amino acids long. CDR3 nucleotides: TGCGCCAGCAGCTTGTGGCCGGCAGGGAAGGAAGAGACCCAGTACTTC. Translating it yields CASSLWPAGKEETQYF.

The chain has TRBV14 and TRBJ2-3; D may correspond to TRBD1 or TRBD2 (5 bases each). Looked up from germline, CDR1 is SGHDN and CDR2 is FVKESK. This CDR3 is built from 15 residues. Trimming cost V 5 bases and J 2 bases, with 14 bases left between them. The CDR3 DNA reads TGTGCCAGCAGCTCCTTGGCCGGGGCCACAGATACGCAGTATTTT. Its translation is CASSSLAGATDTQYF. Filled out from reference TRBV14 and TRBJ2-3, the complete variable domain reads EAGVTQFPSHSVIEKGQTVTLRCDPISGHDNLYWYRRVMGKEIKFLLHFVKESKQDESGMPNNRFLAERTGGTYSTLKVQPAELEDSGVYFCASSSLAGATDTQYFGPGTRLTVL.

The genes are TRBV5-1 and TRBJ1-1; TRBD1 matches 7 bases. Per the germline V gene, CDR1 is SGHRS and CDR2 is YFSETQ. Losses at the gene ends were 4 bases for V and 1 base for J; bases not matched to a gene: 4. The CDR3 sequence is 14 residues long. CDR3 nucleotides: TGCGCCAGCAGCATCACAGGGGCGAACACTGAAGCTTTCTTT. The encoded protein is CASSITGANTEAFF.

The chain links TRBV5-1 to TRBJ1-5, with D possibly being TRBD1 (6 bases). Per germline, CDR1 SGHRS and CDR2 YFSETQ. The CDR3 covers 16 residues. Trimming left V 4 bases short and J 0 bases short, with 14 bases between. This CDR3 reads CASSLTAGVSNQPQHF. The DNA of the CDR3 is TGCGCCAGCAGCCTCACCGCAGGGGTTAGCAATCAGCCCCAGCATTTT.

The chain recombines TRBV6-1 with TRBJ2-7; the D gene is possibly TRBD2 (6 bases). Germline-derived CDR1 and CDR2 are MNHNS and SASEGT. The length of the CDR3 is 14 residues. V gave up 3 bases and J gave up 3 bases, with 12 bases separating them. CDR3 bases: TGTGCCAGCAGTGACACCGGGACTGTCTACGAGCAGTACTTC. The encoded protein is CASSDTGTVYEQYF.

This clone was observed a single time. The chain employs TRBV5-4 and TRBJ2-7, with a weak D call TRBD2 (6 bases). Deletions cut 4 bases from V and 2 bases from J, with 19 bases between. CDR3 size: 16 residues. The germline V gene has CDR1 SGHNT and CDR2 YYREEE (reference sequence). This CDR3 is CASSVNPSELTYEQYF. CDR3 nucleotides: TGTGCCAGCAGCGTGAATCCTAGCGAACTGACCTACGAGCAGTACTTC. Full variable domain (rest looked up from reference TRBV5-4 and TRBJ2-7): ETGVTQSPTHLIKTRGQQVTLRCSSQSGHNTVSWYQQALGQGPQFIFQYYREEENGRGNFPPRFSGLQFPNYSSELNVNALELDDSALYLCASSVNPSELTYEQYFGPGTRLTVT.

The J gene is TRBJ2-3, the V gene TRBV28; 8 positions match TRBD1. V was clipped by 1 base and J by 4 bases; unmatched bases: 16. Germline assignment: CDR1 MDHEN and CDR2 SYDVKM. CDR3 length: 19 residues. The CDR3 sequence is CASSLFTTGGTGKADTQYF. The CDR3 DNA reads as TGTGCCAGCAGTTTATTCACTACGGGCGGGACAGGTAAAGCAGATACGCAGTATTTT.

This chain connects TRBV5-1 to TRBJ1-4; TRBD1 matches at 7 bases. The CDR3 extends over 19 amino acids. Looked up from germline, CDR1 is SGHRS and CDR2 is YFSETQ. The V segment lost 1 base and the J segment 2 bases; nucleotides outside the gene matches: 14. CDR3 amino acids: CASSLKGDRPYGTNEKLFF. The CDR3 DNA reads TGCGCCAGCAGCTTGAAGGGGGACAGACCTTATGGGACTAATGAAAAACTGTTTTTT.

V is TRBV28 and J is TRBJ2-1; 10 bases are shared with TRBD2. The ends lost 7 bases at V and 6 bases at J; junction bases unmatched: 12. CDR1 is MDHEN and CDR2 is SYDVKM in the germline V gene. This CDR3 spans 16 amino acids. CDR3 protein: CASTLGASGSLNEQFF. CDR3 sequence (DNA): TGTGCCAGCACCCTGGGGGCTAGCGGGAGCCTCAATGAGCAGTTCTTC.

The V gene is TRBV25-1, the J gene TRBJ2-5; 7 bases line up with TRBD2. This CDR3 comprises 14 residues. Germline V CDR1 and CDR2: MGHDK, SYGVNS. V lost 11 bases, J lost 7 bases, and 16 bases stayed unmatched. CDR3 region: CASRPSGKLGTQYF. As DNA, the CDR3 is TGTGCCTCGAGACCCAGCGGGAAGTTAGGGACCCAGTACTTC. Full variable domain (remainder filled in from reference TRBV25-1 and TRBJ2-5): EADIYQTPRYLVIGTGKKITLECSQTMGHDKMYWYQQDPGMELHLIHYSYGVNSTEKGDLSSESTVSRIRTEHFPLTLESARPSHTSQYLCASRPSGKLGTQYFGPGTRLLVL.

This rearrangement joins TRBV7-9 to TRBJ2-4; D is ambiguous. The V end was cut by 7 bases, the J end by 3 bases, with 10 bases between. Germline CDR1 and CDR2: SEHNR and FQNEAQ (reference sequence). This CDR3 comprises 13 residues. DNA of the CDR3: TGTGCCAGCACCCAGCTAGGCAAAAACATTCAGTACTTC. Its protein product is CASTQLGKNIQYF. The full variable domain, completed using reference TRBV7-9 and TRBJ2-4, is DTGVSQNPRHKITKRGQNVTFRCDPISEHNRLYWYRQTLGQGPEFLTYFQNEAQLEKSRLLSDRFSAERPKGSFSTLEIQRTEQGDSAMYLCASTQLGKNIQYFGAGTRLSVL.

The chain uses TRBV18 and TRBJ1-2; the D gene is possibly TRBD1 (5 bases). The CDR3 spans 14 residues. CDR1 is KGHSH, CDR2 LQKENI, per germline. Trimming stripped 5 bases from V and 8 bases from J, with 18 bases between. The CDR3, as DNA: TGTGCCAGCTCATTCGGTAAGCGACAGAACGGCTACACCTTC. This gives the protein CASSFGKRQNGYTF.

The chain joins TRBV20-1 to TRBJ2-7; 8 positions match TRBD2. The V and J ends lost 6 bases and 4 bases, in that order; junction bases with no gene match: 2. This CDR3 has 11 residues. Germline V gives CDR1 DFQATT, CDR2 SNEGSKA (reference sequence). CDR3 region: CSAGRGYEQYF. The DNA of the CDR3 is TGCAGTGCCGGGAGGGGATACGAGCAGTACTTC.

V and J are TRBV9 and TRBJ2-7; D may be TRBD2 (5 bases). The length of the CDR3 is 13 residues. Germline lookup yields CDR1 SGDLS and CDR2 YYNGEE. V gave up 4 bases and J gave up 5 bases, with 13 bases separating them. The CDR3 loop reads CASSPGVIHEQYF. The CDR3 nucleotides read TGTGCCAGCAGCCCCGGGGTAATCCACGAGCAGTACTTC. The full variable domain, with the rest looked up from reference TRBV9 and TRBJ2-7, is DSGVTQTPKHLITATGQRVTLRCSPRSGDLSVYWYQQSLDQGLQFLIQYYNGEERAKGNILERFSAQQFPDLHSELNLSSLELGDSALYFCASSPGVIHEQYFGPGTRLTVT.

The rearrangement uses TRBV11-2 and TRBJ1-2; D is uncertain. V was cut by 1 base and J by 2 bases, with 11 bases left in between. Germline V gene lookup returns CDR1 SGHAT and CDR2 FQNNGV. This CDR3 spans 15 amino acids. DNA for the CDR3: TGTGCCAGCAGCTTAGGCGGCCAGAGAAACTATGGCTACACCTTC. Its translation: CASSLGGQRNYGYTF. Looking up the rest from reference TRBV11-2 and TRBJ1-2 gives the full variable domain: EAGVAQSPRYKIIEKRQSVAFWCNPISGHATLYWYQQILGQGPKLLIQFQNNGVVDDSQLPKDRFSAERLKGVDSTLKIQPAKLEDSAVYLCASSLGGQRNYGYTFGSGTRLTVV.

The chain has TRBV27 and TRBJ2-5; D is unresolved. The ends were cut back, 8 bases at V and 2 bases at J, with 3 bases in the middle. Germline assignment: CDR1 MNHEY and CDR2 SMNVEV (reference sequence). CDR3 length equals 10 residues. In DNA form, the CDR3 reads TGTGCCAGCCTACAAGAGACCCAGTACTTC. This gives the protein CASLQETQYF.

J is TRBJ2-7 and V is TRBV6-6; no firm D call. V lost 0 bases to trimming and J lost 0 bases, with 9 bases between them. The CDR3 sequence is 15 residues long. Germline V CDR1 and CDR2: MNHNY, SVGAGI (reference sequence). As DNA, the CDR3 is TGTGCCAGCAGTTACTCTTCCTCTGCCTCCTACGAGCAGTACTTC. Encoded protein: CASSYSSSASYEQYF.

This chain links TRBV19 with TRBJ2-7; 8 bases map to TRBD1. The CDR3 runs to 15 residues. The junction had 11 bases not matched to a gene; V was cut back by 8 bases and J by 2 bases. Germline V gene sequence: CDR1 LNHDA, CDR2 SQIVND (reference sequence). The CDR3 sequence: CASSKPGQATYEQYF. As DNA, the CDR3 is TGTGCCAGTTCCAAACCGGGACAGGCAACCTACGAGCAGTACTTC. Filled out from reference TRBV19 and TRBJ2-7, the complete variable domain reads DGGITQSPKYLFRKEGQNVTLSCEQNLNHDAMYWYRQDPGQGLRLIYYSQIVNDFQKGDIAEGYSVSREKKESFPLTVTSAQKNPTAFYLCASSKPGQATYEQYFGPGTRLTVT.

The chain has TRBV5-1 and TRBJ2-1, with 10 bases identical to TRBD1. Germline CDR1 is SGHRS and CDR2 is YFSETQ. The CDR3 is 16 amino acids. J gave up 7 bases and V 0 bases, and 7 bases lay outside the gene matches. CDR3 sequence (DNA): TGCGCCAGCAGCTTGGCGAAGGGGACAGGGGTAAATGAGCAGTTCTTC. Amino acid sequence: CASSLAKGTGVNEQFF.

The chain has TRBV6-1 and TRBJ1-2; D is unclear. Germline CDR1 and CDR2: MNHNS and SASEGT. This CDR3 region has 14 residues. Deletions cut 5 bases from V and 3 bases from J, with 13 bases between. The CDR3 nucleotides are TGTGCCAGCAGTAACCGGGGTCAAGACTATGGCTACACCTTC. As protein: CASSNRGQDYGYTF.